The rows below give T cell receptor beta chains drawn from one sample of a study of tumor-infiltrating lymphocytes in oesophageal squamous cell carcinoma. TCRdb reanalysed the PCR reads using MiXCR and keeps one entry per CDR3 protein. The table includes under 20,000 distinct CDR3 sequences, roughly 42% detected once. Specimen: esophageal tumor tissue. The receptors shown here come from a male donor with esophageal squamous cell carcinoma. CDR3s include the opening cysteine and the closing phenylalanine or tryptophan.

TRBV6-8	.	CASRINGNSEQYF
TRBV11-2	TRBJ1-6	CASSPLQGLDSPLHF
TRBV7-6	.	CASSLDTGYEQYF
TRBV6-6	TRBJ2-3	CASSQGLAGGGDTQYF
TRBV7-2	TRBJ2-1	CASSLMLDYNEQFF
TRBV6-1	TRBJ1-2	CASSEAGAGGYTF
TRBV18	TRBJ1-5	CASSPEGANQPQHF
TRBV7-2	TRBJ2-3	CASSLAGQGRSDTQYF
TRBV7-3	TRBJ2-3	CASSLKRPDTQYF
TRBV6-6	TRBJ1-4	CASSYAPNRGSTNEKLFF
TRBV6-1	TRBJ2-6	CASTFSGSGANVLTF
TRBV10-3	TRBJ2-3	CAISRPGGSGRLDTQYF
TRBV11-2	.	CASSSRLAGAYNEQYF